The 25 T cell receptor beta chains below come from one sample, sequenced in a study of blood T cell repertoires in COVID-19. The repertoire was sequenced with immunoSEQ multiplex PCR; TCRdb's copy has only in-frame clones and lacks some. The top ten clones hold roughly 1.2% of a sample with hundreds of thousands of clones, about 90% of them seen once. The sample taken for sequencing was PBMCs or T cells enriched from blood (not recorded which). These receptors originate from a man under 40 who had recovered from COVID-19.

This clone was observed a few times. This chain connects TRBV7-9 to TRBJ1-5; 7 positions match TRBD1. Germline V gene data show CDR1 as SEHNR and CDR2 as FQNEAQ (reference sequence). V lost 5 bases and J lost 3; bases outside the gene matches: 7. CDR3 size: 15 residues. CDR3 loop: CASSPGTVDNQPQHF. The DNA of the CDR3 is TGTGCCAGCAGCCCCGGGACAGTAGACAATCAGCCCCAGCATTTT.

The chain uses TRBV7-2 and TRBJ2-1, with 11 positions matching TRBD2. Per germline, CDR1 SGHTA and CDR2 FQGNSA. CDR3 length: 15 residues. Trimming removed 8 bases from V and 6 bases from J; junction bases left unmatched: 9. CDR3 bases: TGTGCCAGCTCTGTGCTAGCGGGGGGACCCAATGAGCAGTTCTTC. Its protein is CASSVLAGGPNEQFF.

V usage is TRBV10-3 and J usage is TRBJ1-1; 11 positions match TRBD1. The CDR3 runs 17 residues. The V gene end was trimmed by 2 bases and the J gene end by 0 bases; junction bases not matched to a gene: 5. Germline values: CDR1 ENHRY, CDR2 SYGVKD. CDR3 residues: CAISEPGQGGVNTEAFF. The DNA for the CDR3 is TGTGCCATCAGTGAGCCGGGACAGGGGGGCGTGAACACTGAAGCTTTCTTT.

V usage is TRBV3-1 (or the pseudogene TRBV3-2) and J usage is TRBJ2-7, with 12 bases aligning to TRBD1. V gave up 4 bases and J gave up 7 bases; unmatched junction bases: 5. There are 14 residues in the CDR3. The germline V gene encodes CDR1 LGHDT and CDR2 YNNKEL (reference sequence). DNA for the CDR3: TGTGCCAGCAGCCGCGGGACAGGGGGCGGGGAGCAGTACTTC. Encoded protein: CASSRGTGGGEQYF.

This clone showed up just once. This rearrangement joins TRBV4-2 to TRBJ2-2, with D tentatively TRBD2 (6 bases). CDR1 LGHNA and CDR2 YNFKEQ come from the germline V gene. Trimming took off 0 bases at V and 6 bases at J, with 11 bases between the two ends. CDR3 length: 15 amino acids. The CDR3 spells CASSQDPRGAGELFF. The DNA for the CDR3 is TGTGCCAGCAGCCAAGATCCCCGCGGGGCCGGGGAGCTGTTTTTT.

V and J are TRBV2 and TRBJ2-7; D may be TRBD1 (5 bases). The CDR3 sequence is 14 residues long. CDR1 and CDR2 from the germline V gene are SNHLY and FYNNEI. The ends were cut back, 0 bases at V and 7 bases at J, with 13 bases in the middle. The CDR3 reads CASSEAAGLGEQYF. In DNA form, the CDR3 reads TGTGCCAGCAGTGAAGCGGCAGGGTTGGGTGAGCAGTACTTC.

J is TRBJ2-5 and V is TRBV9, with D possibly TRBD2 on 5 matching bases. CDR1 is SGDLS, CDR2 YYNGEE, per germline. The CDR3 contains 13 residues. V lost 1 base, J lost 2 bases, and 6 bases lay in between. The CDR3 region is CASSVTSQETQYF. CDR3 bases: TGTGCCAGCAGCGTAACTAGTCAAGAGACCCAGTACTTC.

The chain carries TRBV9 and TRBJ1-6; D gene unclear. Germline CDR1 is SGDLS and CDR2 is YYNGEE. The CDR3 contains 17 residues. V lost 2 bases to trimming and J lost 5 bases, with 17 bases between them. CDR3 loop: CASSVAAYTRNNSPLHF. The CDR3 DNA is TGTGCCAGCAGCGTGGCGGCCTATACCCGTAATAATTCACCCCTCCACTTT. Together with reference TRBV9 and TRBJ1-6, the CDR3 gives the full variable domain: DSGVTQTPKHLITATGQRVTLRCSPRSGDLSVYWYQQSLDQGLQFLIQYYNGEERAKGNILERFSAQQFPDLHSELNLSSLELGDSALYFCASSVAAYTRNNSPLHFGNGTRLTVT.

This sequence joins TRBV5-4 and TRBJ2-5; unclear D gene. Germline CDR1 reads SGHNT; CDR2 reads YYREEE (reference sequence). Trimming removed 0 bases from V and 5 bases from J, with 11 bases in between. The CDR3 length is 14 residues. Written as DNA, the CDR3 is TGTGCCAGCAGCTTGGGACTGGGTGTGGAGACCCAGTACTTC. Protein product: CASSLGLGVETQYF. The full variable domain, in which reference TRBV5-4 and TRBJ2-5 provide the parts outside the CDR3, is ETGVTQSPTHLIKTRGQQVTLRCSSQSGHNTVSWYQQALGQGPQFIFQYYREEENGRGNFPPRFSGLQFPNYSSELNVNALELDDSALYLCASSLGLGVETQYFGPGTRLLVL.

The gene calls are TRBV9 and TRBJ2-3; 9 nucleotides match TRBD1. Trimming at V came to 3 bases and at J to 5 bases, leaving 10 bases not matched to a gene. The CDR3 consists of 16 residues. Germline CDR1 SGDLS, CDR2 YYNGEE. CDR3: CASSAFSGTGRDTQYF. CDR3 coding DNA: TGTGCCAGCAGCGCATTTTCCGGGACAGGGAGAGATACGCAGTATTTT.

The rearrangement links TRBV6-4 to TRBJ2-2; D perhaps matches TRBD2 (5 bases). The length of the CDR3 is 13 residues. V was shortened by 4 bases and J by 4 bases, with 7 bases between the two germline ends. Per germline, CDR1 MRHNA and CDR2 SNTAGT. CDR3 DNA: TGTGCCAGCAGTGTAGCGAGCACCGGGGAGCTGTTTTTT. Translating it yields CASSVASTGELFF.

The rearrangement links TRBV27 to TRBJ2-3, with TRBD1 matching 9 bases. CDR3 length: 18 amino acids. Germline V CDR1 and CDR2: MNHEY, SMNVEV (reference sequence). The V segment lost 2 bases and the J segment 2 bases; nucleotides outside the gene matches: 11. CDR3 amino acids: CASSLRRSRDRVTDTQYF. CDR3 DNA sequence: TGTGCCAGCAGTTTAAGGAGATCCCGGGACAGGGTCACAGATACGCAGTATTTT.

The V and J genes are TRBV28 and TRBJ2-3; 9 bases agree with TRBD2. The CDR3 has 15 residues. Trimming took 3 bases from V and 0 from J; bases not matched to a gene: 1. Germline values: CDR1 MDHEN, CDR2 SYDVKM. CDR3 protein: CASSFAGGSTDTQYF. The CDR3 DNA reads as TGTGCCAGCAGTTTCGCGGGAGGGAGCACAGATACGCAGTATTTT.

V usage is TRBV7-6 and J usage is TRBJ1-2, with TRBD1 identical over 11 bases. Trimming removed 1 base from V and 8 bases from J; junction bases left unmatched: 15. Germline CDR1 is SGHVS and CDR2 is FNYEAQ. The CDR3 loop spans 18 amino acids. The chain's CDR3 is CASSLDVGDRGSYGGYTF. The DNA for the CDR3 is TGTGCCAGCAGCTTAGATGTTGGGGACAGGGGGTCCTATGGGGGCTACACCTTC.

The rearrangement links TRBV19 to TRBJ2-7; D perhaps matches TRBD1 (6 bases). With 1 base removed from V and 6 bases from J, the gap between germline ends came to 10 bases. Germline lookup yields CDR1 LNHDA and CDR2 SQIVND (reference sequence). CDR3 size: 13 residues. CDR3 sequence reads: CASSIGSGVEQYF. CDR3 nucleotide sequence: TGTGCCAGTAGTATAGGTTCAGGGGTCGAGCAGTACTTC.

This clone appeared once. CDR3 bases: TGTGCCACCAGTGATCCTAGCGGGAGCTCCTACAATGAGCAGTTCTTC. The encoded protein is CATSDPSGSSYNEQFF. The V gene is TRBV24-1, the J gene TRBJ2-1; TRBD2 agrees at 10 bases. CDR1 and CDR2 (germline): KGHDR, SFDVKD. The V and J ends lost 3 bases and 0 bases, in that order; junction bases with no gene match: 1. CDR3 size: 16 residues.

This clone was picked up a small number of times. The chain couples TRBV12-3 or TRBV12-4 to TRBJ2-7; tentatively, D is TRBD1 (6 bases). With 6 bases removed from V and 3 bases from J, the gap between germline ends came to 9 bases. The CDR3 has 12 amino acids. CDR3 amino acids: CASRRQDYEQYF. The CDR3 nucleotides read TGTGCCAGCAGAAGACAGGACTACGAGCAGTACTTC.

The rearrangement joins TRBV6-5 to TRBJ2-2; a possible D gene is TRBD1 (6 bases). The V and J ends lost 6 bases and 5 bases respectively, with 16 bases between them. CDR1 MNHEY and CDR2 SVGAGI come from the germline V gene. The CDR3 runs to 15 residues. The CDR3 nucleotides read TGTGCCAGCAGCCGAGACAGGCGCGGGACCGGGGAGCTGTTTTTT. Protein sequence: CASSRDRRGTGELFF.

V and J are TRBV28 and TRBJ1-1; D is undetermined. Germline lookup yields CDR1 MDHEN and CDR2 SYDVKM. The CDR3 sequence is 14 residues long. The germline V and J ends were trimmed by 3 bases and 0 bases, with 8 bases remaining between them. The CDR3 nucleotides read TGTGCCAGCAGTTTGGCACCCATGAACACTGAAGCTTTCTTT. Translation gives CASSLAPMNTEAFF.

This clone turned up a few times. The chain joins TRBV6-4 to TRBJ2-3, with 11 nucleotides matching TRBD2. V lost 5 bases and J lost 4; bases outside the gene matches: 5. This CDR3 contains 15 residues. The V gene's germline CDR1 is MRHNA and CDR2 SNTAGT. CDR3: CASSPLAGDSDTQYF. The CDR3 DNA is TGTGCCAGCAGTCCACTAGCGGGAGATTCAGATACGCAGTATTTT.

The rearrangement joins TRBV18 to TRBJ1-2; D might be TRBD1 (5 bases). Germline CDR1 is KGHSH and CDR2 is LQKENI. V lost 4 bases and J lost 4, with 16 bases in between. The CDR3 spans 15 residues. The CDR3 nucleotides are TGTGCCAGCTCACTAGACGGGGGAGGTACCTATGGCTACACCTTC. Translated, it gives CASSLDGGGTYGYTF.

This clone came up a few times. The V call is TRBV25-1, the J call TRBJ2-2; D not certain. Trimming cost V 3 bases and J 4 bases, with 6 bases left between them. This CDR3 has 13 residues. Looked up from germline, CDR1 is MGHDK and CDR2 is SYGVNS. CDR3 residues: CASSDYSTGELFF. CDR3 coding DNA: TGTGCCAGCAGTGACTACAGCACCGGGGAGCTGTTTTTT.

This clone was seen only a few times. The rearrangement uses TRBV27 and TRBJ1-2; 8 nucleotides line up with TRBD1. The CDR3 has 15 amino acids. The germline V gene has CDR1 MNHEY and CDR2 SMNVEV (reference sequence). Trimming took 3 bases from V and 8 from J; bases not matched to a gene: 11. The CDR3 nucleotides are TGTGCCAGCAGTTTGGGGGGGACAGGCGGACGGGGCTACACCTTC. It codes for CASSLGGTGGRGYTF.

As DNA, the CDR3 is TGTGCCTGGAGTGTACTAGGTCGAACCAGGTCAGGCACAGATACGCAGTATTTT. It translates to CAWSVLGRTRSGTDTQYF. This chain connects TRBV30 to TRBJ2-3, with D perhaps TRBD2 (5 bases). Deletions cut 0 bases from V and 1 base from J, with 20 bases between. The CDR3 extends over 18 amino acids. The germline V gene encodes CDR1 GTSNPN and CDR2 SVGIG (reference sequence).

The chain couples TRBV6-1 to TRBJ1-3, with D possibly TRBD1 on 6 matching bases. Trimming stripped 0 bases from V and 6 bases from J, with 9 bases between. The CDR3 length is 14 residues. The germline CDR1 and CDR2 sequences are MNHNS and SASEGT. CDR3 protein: CASSEAGQVNTIYF. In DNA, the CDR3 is TGTGCCAGCAGTGAAGCGGGACAAGTAAACACCATATATTTT.